This T cell receptor (beta chain) was sequenced in a study of early T cells in non-severe SARS-CoV-2 infection. Study-level points and caveats: Sequences matched to VDJdb favored anti-spike CD8 responses, while private and CD4 specificities were missed.

The germline V gene encodes CDR1 MNHEY and CDR2 SVGAGI. Deletions cut 5 bases from V and 0 bases from J, with 15 bases between. This CDR3 has 16 residues. At least ten counts were recorded for this clonotype. Its antigen is unknown. Unique molecular identifier tags were affixed to discrete cDNA molecules. TCRdb reprocessed the 5' RACE reads with MiXCR, giving one entry per CDR3 protein. The sample has roughly 99,000 distinct CDR3 sequences, roughly 11% seen once; the top ten hold 6.5% to 8%. Specimen: whole blood. J is TRBJ2-3 and V is TRBV6-5; tentative D call: TRBD1 (6 bases). This TCR derives from an adult who was a healthcare worker with PCR-confirmed SARS-CoV-2 infection or an uninfected control (not recorded which). As DNA, the CDR3 is TGTGCCAGCAGTAACCTAGGGACACTTAGCACAGATACGCAGTATTTT. This gives the protein CASSNLGTLSTDTQYF.